The present TCR beta chain was sequenced within a study of T cell repertoires in cytomegalovirus infection. The CDR3 covers 12 residues. V dropped 0 bases and J dropped 9 bases, with 7 bases sitting between them. CDR1 is SGHRS, CDR2 YFSETQ, per germline. TCRdb processed the reads anew with MiXCR; each CDR3 protein has one entry. Of tens of thousands of distinct CDR3 sequences listed, 25% to 30% are singletons. About this clonotype itself: Its antigen is unidentified.

The clonotype was recovered from a human donor in good health (CMV status not recorded). Some clones in this sample may be carry-over from other donors' samples. This material consisted of CD8+ T cells from cultured PBMCs, taken from culture after CMV antigen stimulation. This chain connects TRBV5-1 to TRBJ2-1, with a tentative D call TRBD1 (5 bases). For the CDR3, the DNA is TGCGCCAGCAGCTTGGTGACAGCTGAGCAGTTCTTC. Its translation is CASSLVTAEQFF.